This T cell receptor beta chain is drawn from a study of T cell changes during pregnancy in multiple sclerosis. Sequencing used immunoSEQ multiplex PCR; TCRdb keeps in-frame clones, though not all of them. The repertoire includes 85,000 to 100,000 clones, around 92% of them detected once, and 2.6% sits in the top ten. CDR1 is MNHEY and CDR2 is SVGAGI in the germline V gene. This CDR3 spans 13 amino acids. Trimming left V 2 bases short and J 7 bases short, with 11 bases between. Sequenced here: peripheral blood, sampled in the first trimester of pregnancy. This rearrangement joins TRBV6-5 to TRBJ1-1, with D tentatively TRBD1 (6 bases). The receptor comes from a female donor with multiple sclerosis, enrolled in a pregnancy study. In nucleotides, the CDR3 is TGTGCCAGCAGTTACACTTCAGGGGTTGAAGCTTTCTTT. It is translated as CASSYTSGVEAFF.